Following are 20 T cell receptor beta chains from one sample sequenced in a study of CD8 T cells in Susac syndrome. Random-hexamer reverse transcription was applied to about 0.45 to 1 ug RNA. TCRdb independently ran MiXCR on the immunoSEQ multiplex PCR reads; one entry per CDR3 protein. The table has about 150,000 distinct CDR3 sequences, approximately 95% seen once. The sample comprised CD4+ T cells from PBMCs. The receptors were sampled from a human donor with multiple sclerosis.

This rearrangement joins TRBV9 to TRBJ2-1; 8 bases map to TRBD2. The germline CDR1 and CDR2 sequences are SGDLS and YYNGEE. V lost 4 bases and J lost 7; bases outside the gene matches: 10. The CDR3 runs to 15 residues. CDR3 in amino acids: CASSKGTSRVNEQFF. The DNA for the CDR3 is TGTGCCAGCAGCAAAGGGACTAGTCGTGTTAATGAGCAGTTCTTC.

The chain carries TRBV30 and TRBJ2-2; TRBD1 might be the D (5 bases). Germline CDR1 and CDR2: GTSNPN and SVGIG (reference sequence). V gave up 4 bases and J gave up 2 bases, with 11 bases separating them. The CDR3 sequence is 14 residues long. Here the CDR3 DNA reads TGTGCCTGGAATAGGGGCCGAAACACCGGGGAGCTGTTTTTT. Translating gives CAWNRGRNTGELFF.

This chain uses TRBV10-3 with TRBJ2-7; D uncertain. Germline loops: CDR1 ENHRY, CDR2 SYGVKD. The CDR3 spans 13 residues. With 8 bases removed from V and 0 bases from J, the gap between germline ends came to 11 bases. CDR3 sequence: CAIGRKSSYEQYF. CDR3 nucleotides: TGTGCCATCGGACGGAAGAGCTCCTACGAGCAGTACTTC.

This clonotype was detected a few times. This chain connects TRBV2 to TRBJ1-2, with unresolved D. This CDR3 is built from 13 residues. Trimming took off 3 bases at V and 1 base at J, with 6 bases between the two ends. Germline V gene lookup returns CDR1 SNHLY and CDR2 FYNNEI. The CDR3: CASSEQLNYGYTF. The CDR3 DNA reads as TGTGCCAGCAGTGAGCAGCTTAACTATGGCTACACCTTC. Drawing the rest from reference TRBV2 and TRBJ1-2, the complete variable domain is EPEVTQTPSHQVTQMGQEVILRCVPISNHLYFYWYRQILGQKVEFLVSFYNNEISEKSEIFDDQFSVERPDGSNFTLKIRSTKLEDSAMYFCASSEQLNYGYTFGSGTRLTVV.

The chain recombines TRBV7-2 with TRBJ2-5; D remains ambiguous. Trimming cost V 1 base and J 4 bases, with 10 bases left between them. Germline lookup yields CDR1 SGHTA and CDR2 FQGNSA. The CDR3 length is 14 residues. DNA for the CDR3: TGTGCCAGCAGCTTAGGGCGCTTATCAGAGACCCAGTACTTC. Its protein product is CASSLGRLSETQYF.

Written as DNA, the CDR3 is TGCGCCAGCAGCCCCGGGACAGGATGGGGGAATGGCTACACCTTC. As protein: CASSPGTGWGNGYTF. The J gene is TRBJ1-2, the V gene TRBV5-1, with 8 bases fitting TRBD1. J gave up 6 bases and V 4 bases, and 11 bases lay outside the gene matches. CDR1 and CDR2 (germline): SGHRS, YFSETQ. The CDR3 contains 15 residues.

The chain combines TRBV20-1 with TRBJ2-3; 7 bases align to TRBD1. The CDR3 sequence is 14 residues long. Germline V gives CDR1 DFQATT, CDR2 SNEGSKA (reference sequence). With 5 bases clipped from V and 6 bases from J, the junction kept 11 bases outside the gene matches. The CDR3 bases are TGCAGTGCTGATGACAGGGTGGGCCCCGATACGCAGTATTTT. It is translated as CSADDRVGPDTQYF.

A single count supports this clonotype. The V gene is TRBV7-9, the J gene TRBJ2-1; 13 nucleotides agree with TRBD2. The J segment lost 2 bases and the V segment lost 5 bases, leaving 9 bases of the junction unmatched. The CDR3 has 18 amino acids. CDR1 is SEHNR and CDR2 is FQNEAQ in the germline V gene (reference sequence). The CDR3 bases are TGTGCCAGCAGCAAAGCCGGGACTAGCGGGGATACCTACAATGAGCAGTTCTTC. The encoded protein is CASSKAGTSGDTYNEQFF.

CDR3 nucleotide sequence: TGTGCCAGCATTTCGACTAGTCCCTACGAGCAGTACTTC. Its translation: CASISTSPYEQYF. This sequence joins TRBV28 and TRBJ2-7; D might be TRBD2 (6 bases). V was pared by 7 bases and J by 2 bases, with 12 bases between. CDR3 length: 13 residues. Germline V gene sequence: CDR1 MDHEN, CDR2 SYDVKM.

The chain has TRBV6-5 and TRBJ2-1, with 13 bases matching TRBD2. The trim removed 4 bases at V and 8 bases at J, leaving 11 bases unmatched. CDR1 MNHEY and CDR2 SVGAGI come from the germline V gene. The CDR3 runs 17 residues. The chain's CDR3 is CASSSRTSGRHPDEQFF. For the CDR3, the DNA is TGTGCCAGCAGTTCCCGGACTAGCGGGAGACATCCCGATGAGCAGTTCTTC.

The chain couples TRBV5-1 to TRBJ2-5; maybe TRBD1 (5 bases). This CDR3 is 16 amino acids long. V was trimmed by 2 bases and J by 5 bases, leaving 19 bases between them. From germline, CDR1 is SGHRS and CDR2 YFSETQ. The CDR3: CASSLGAQLWLETQYF. The CDR3 nucleotides are TGCGCCAGCAGCTTAGGGGCCCAGCTGTGGTTGGAGACCCAGTACTTC.

CDR3 nucleotide sequence: TGTGCCAGCAGCCTGCTTGCCGGGACTAGCGTCTCAGATACGCAGTATTTT. Protein: CASSLLAGTSVSDTQYF. The gene calls are TRBV13 and TRBJ2-3, with 10 bases identical to TRBD2. After removal of 5 bases from V and 4 bases from J, the junction contained 12 bases not matched to a gene. The CDR3 covers 17 residues. Germline assignment: CDR1 PRHDT and CDR2 FYEKMQ (reference sequence).

The chain carries TRBV7-2 and TRBJ2-2, with 14 nucleotides matching TRBD2. CDR1 and CDR2 from the germline V gene are SGHTA and FQGNSA. The CDR3 consists of 15 residues. V trimming: 6 bases; J trimming: 8 bases; junction bases outside the gene matches: 5. The CDR3 bases are TGTGCCAGCAGGCAGACTAGCGGGGGGGTTGGGGAGCTGTTTTTT. It is translated as CASRQTSGGVGELFF. The whole variable domain, remainder taken from reference TRBV7-2 and TRBJ2-2, is GAGVSQSPSNKVTEKGKDVELRCDPISGHTALYWYRQSLGQGLEFLIYFQGNSAPDKSGLPSDRFSAERTGGSVSTLTIQRTQQEDSAVYLCASRQTSGGVGELFFGEGSRLTVL.

The chain links TRBV9 to TRBJ2-3; D ambiguous. In germline, CDR1 is SGDLS, CDR2 YYNGEE. The length of the CDR3 is 13 residues. V lost 0 bases and J 3 bases, leaving 5 bases between the germline ends. CDR3 region: CASSVADTDTQYF. The CDR3 nucleotides read TGTGCCAGCAGCGTAGCGGATACAGATACGCAGTATTTT.

The CDR3 DNA reads as TGTGCCAGCAGCCGAGACTATGGCTACACCTTC. Its translation: CASSRDYGYTF. The V gene is TRBV7-9, the J gene TRBJ1-2; D is unresolved. Per the germline V gene, CDR1 is SEHNR and CDR2 is FQNEAQ (reference sequence). CDR3 length equals 11 residues. V was clipped by 5 bases and J by 3 bases, with 4 bases between them.

This chain links TRBV6-6 with TRBJ2-1, with unresolved D. V lost 2 bases, J lost 7 bases, and 6 bases lay in between. CDR1 and CDR2 from the germline V gene are MNHNY and SVGAGI (reference sequence). The CDR3 has 12 residues. The CDR3 DNA follows: TGTGCCAGCAGTTACAGGGTTAATGAGCAGTTCTTC. Amino acids: CASSYRVNEQFF.

The chain couples TRBV6-5 to TRBJ1-3; the D is unclear. Between the trimmed V and J ends, which lost 0 bases and 7 bases, there was a span of 13 bases. CDR1 and CDR2 from the germline V gene are MNHEY and SVGAGI. The CDR3 extends over 15 amino acids. CDR3 amino acids: CASSYSIGLRNTIYF. CDR3 sequence (DNA): TGTGCCAGCAGTTACTCGATAGGTCTGAGGAACACCATATATTTT.

The J gene is TRBJ1-6, the V gene TRBV20-1; the D is unclear. The V and J ends lost 1 base and 8 bases respectively, with 12 bases between them. The CDR3 loop spans 14 amino acids. Looked up from germline, CDR1 is DFQATT and CDR2 is SNEGSKA (reference sequence). CDR3 residues: CSARVGQADSPLHF. CDR3 bases: TGCAGTGCTAGAGTAGGGCAGGCGGATTCACCCCTCCACTTT.

This chain links TRBV5-1 with TRBJ2-3; TRBD2 matches at 8 bases. Trimming at V came to 0 bases and at J to 5 bases, leaving 2 bases not matched to a gene. The germline V gene encodes CDR1 SGHRS and CDR2 YFSETQ. This CDR3 spans 14 amino acids. The CDR3 region is CASSLVAGLDTQYF. CDR3 DNA sequence: TGCGCCAGCAGCTTGGTAGCGGGATTAGATACGCAGTATTTT. Complete variable domain (other parts from reference TRBV5-1 and TRBJ2-3): KAGVTQTPRYLIKTRGQQVTLSCSPISGHRSVSWYQQTPGQGLQFLFEYFSETQRNKGNFPGRFSGRQFSNSRSEMNVSTLELGDSALYLCASSLVAGLDTQYFGPGTRLTVL.

V and J are TRBV29-1 and TRBJ1-2; no clear D gene. V was trimmed by 4 bases and J by 7 bases, leaving 16 bases between them. Germline values: CDR1 SQVTM, CDR2 ANQGSEA. There are 13 residues in the CDR3. DNA of the CDR3: TGCAGCGTTGCAATCGGCCTTCTCCGTGGCTACACCTTC. Encoded protein: CSVAIGLLRGYTF. Together with reference TRBV29-1 and TRBJ1-2, the CDR3 gives the full variable domain: SAVISQKPSRDICQRGTSLTIQCQVDSQVTMMFWYRQQPGQSLTLIATANQGSEATYESGFVIDKFPISRPNLTFSTLTVSNMSPEDSSIYLCSVAIGLLRGYTFGSGTRLTVV.